This TCR beta chain comes out of a study of identical twins. The V and J ends lost 5 bases and 3 bases, in that order; junction bases with no gene match: 7. From germline, CDR1 is WSHSY and CDR2 SAAADI. This CDR3 has 16 residues. This clonotype has more than one count but fewer than ten. Antigen unknown. General observations from the study: Where beta out-of-frame sequences were concerned, excess twin sharing was weaker. The analysis was cross-sectional rather than longitudinal within donors. Monozygotic twins shared more out-of-frame TCR alpha than recombination models predicted.

A universal primer site came from template switching; cDNA carried unique molecular identifiers. Via MiXCR, TCRdb re-called the 5' RACE reads, giving one row per CDR3 protein. The repertoire holds 450,000 or so distinct CDR3 sequences, approximately 15% seen once, with roughly 0.5% in the top ten. These data are also associated with another study on yellow fever vaccine responses in identical twins.

The sequenced material came from CD4+ T cells sorted from blood. The chain has TRBV10-2 and TRBJ2-7, with 13 bases that match TRBD2. This TCR came from a woman aged 18-29 years in good health. CDR3 amino acids: CASSNSGTSGIYEQYF. CDR3 sequence (DNA): TGCGCCAGCAGTAACTCCGGGACTAGCGGGATCTACGAGCAGTACTTC.